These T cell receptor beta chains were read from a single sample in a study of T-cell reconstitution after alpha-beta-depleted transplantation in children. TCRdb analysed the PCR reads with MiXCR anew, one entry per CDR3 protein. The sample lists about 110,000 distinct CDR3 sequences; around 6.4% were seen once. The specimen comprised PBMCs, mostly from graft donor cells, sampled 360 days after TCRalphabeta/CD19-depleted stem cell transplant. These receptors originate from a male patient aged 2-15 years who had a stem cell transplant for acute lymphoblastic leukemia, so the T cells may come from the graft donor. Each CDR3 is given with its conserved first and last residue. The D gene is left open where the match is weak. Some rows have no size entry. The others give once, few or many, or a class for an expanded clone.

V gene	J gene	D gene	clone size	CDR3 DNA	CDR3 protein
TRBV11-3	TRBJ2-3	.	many	TGTGCCAGCAGCTCGTCGGGCACAGATACGCAGTATTTT	CASSSSGTDTQYF
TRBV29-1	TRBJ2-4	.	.	TGCAGCGTTGATTACGGATCCGGGAACATTCAGTACTTC	CSVDYGSGNIQYF
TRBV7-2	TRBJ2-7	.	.	TGTGCCAGCAGCCCAGGATTTCCCTACGAGCAGTACTTC	CASSPGFPYEQYF
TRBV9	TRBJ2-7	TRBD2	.	TGTGCCAGCAGTGGGACTAGCGGGGCCCAATACGAGCAGTACTTC	CASSGTSGAQYEQYF
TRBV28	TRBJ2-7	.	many	TGTGCCAGCAGTTTAAGACCTAGCTCCTACGAGCAGTACTTC	CASSLRPSSYEQYF
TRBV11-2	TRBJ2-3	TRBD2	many	TGTGCCAGCAGCTTAAAAGGGGGCGGGGGGGCCACAGATACGCAGTATTTT	CASSLKGGGGATDTQYF
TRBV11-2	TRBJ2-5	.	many	TGTGCCAGCAGCTCCTCAGGGGCGACCCAGTACTTC	CASSSSGATQYF
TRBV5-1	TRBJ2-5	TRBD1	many	TGCGCCAGCAGCTACCCTGAGACAGGGGGAAGAGAGACCCAGTACTTC	CASSYPETGGRETQYF
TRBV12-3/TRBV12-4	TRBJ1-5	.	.	TGTGCCAGCAGTTTTTTCGGACGGAGAAATCAGCCCCAGCATTTT	CASSFFGRRNQPQHF
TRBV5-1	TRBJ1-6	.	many	TGCGCCAGCAGCTTGGCTCGGTATAATTCACCCCTCCACTTT	CASSLARYNSPLHF
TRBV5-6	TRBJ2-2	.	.	TGTGCCAGCAGCCCCAGGGGCTACGCGAACACCGGGGAGCTGTTTTTT	CASSPRGYANTGELFF
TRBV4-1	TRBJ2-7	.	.	TGCGCCAGCAGCCAAACAGGGCTTGGGGAGCAGTACTTC	CASSQTGLGEQYF
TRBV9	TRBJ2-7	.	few	TGTGCCAGCAGCGTAAGGCCCACCGGCAACGAGCAGTACTTC	CASSVRPTGNEQYF
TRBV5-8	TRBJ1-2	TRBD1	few	TGTGCCAGCAGCCCGGGACAGGTTCCTAACTATGGCTACACCTTC	CASSPGQVPNYGYTF
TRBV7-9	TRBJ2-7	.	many	TGTGCCAGCAGCTTGATAGACGGGCAGTACTTC	CASSLIDGQYF
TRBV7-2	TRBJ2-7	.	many	TGTGCCAGCAGCTTAGCGTCAGGGAGCTCCTACGAGCAGTACTTC	CASSLASGSSYEQYF
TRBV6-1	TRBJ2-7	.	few	TGTGCCAGCAGTGAATTCGGGAACGAGCAGTACTTC	CASSEFGNEQYF
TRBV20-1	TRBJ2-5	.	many	TGCAGTGCTACCCGACAGGACCTGGGAGAGACCCAGTACTTC	CSATRQDLGETQYF
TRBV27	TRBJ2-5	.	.	TGTGCCTCCTGGGGGGACCACCACAGTGGCCAGTACTTC	CASWGDHHSGQYF
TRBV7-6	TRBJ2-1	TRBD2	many	TGTGCCAGCACCTTACTTAGGACTAGCGCCATCGGACCTTACAATGAGCAGTTCTTC	CASTLLRTSAIGPYNEQFF
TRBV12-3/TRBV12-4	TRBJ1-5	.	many	TGTGCCAGCAGCCGATACAGGGAGGGCCAGCCCCAGCATTTT	CASSRYREGQPQHF
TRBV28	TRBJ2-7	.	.	TGTGCCAGCAGTTTACCCATTGGACCCTTGGACTACGAGCAGTACTTC	CASSLPIGPLDYEQYF
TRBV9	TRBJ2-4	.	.	TGTGCCAGCAGCCCCCAAGGCAAAAACATTCAGTACTTC	CASSPQGKNIQYF
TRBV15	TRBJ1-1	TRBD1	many	TGTGCCACCAGCAGTGAGTTGACAGGGGACACTGAAGCTTTCTTT	CATSSELTGDTEAFF
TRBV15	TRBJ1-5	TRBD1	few	TGTGCCACCAGCTCCGGGACAGGGTTTAGCAATCAGCCCCAGCATTTT	CATSSGTGFSNQPQHF
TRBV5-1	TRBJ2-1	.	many	TGCGCCAGCAGCTCCACTCCAGTGGGGCATGAGCAGTTCTTC	CASSSTPVGHEQFF
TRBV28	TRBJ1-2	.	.	TGTGCCAGCAGTTCGGACGTCTATGGCTACACCTTC	CASSSDVYGYTF
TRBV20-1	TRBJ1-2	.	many	TGCAGTGCTAGAGATCCTGAGACCCATGGCTACACCTTC	CSARDPETHGYTF
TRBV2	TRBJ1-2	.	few	TGTGCCAGCAGCGGACGGATCTCCTATGGCTACACCTTC	CASSGRISYGYTF
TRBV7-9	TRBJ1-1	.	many	TGTGCCGCCAGGGGCTTGGGGGCTGAAGCTTTCTTT	CAARGLGAEAFF
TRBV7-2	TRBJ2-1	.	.	TGTGCCAGCAGCCTCTTGGCTAGCCGGGGCGGGGAGCAGTTCTTC	CASSLLASRGGEQFF
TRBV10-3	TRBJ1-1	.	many	TGTGCCATCAGTGACCCCCCTACAGGGATAACTGAAGCTTTCTTT	CAISDPPTGITEAFF
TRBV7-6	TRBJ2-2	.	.	TGTGCCAGCAGCTGGGGGACCGGGGAGCTGTTTTTT	CASSWGTGELFF
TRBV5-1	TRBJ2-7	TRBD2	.	TGCGCCAGCAGTTGGGGGGGGAGCTCCTACGAGCAGTACTTC	CASSWGGSSYEQYF
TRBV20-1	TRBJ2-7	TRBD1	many	TGCAGTGCTAGAACCGACAGGGGGATCCACGAGCAGTACTTC	CSARTDRGIHEQYF
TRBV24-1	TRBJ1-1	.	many	TGTGCCACCAGTGACGGGACGGTCATGAACACTGAAGCTTTCTTT	CATSDGTVMNTEAFF
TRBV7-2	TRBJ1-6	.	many	TGTGCCAGCAGCTTAGCCAGCTATAATTCACCCCTCCACTTT	CASSLASYNSPLHF
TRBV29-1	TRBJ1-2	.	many	TGCAGCGTGCCGGACGGCTACTATGGCTACACCTTC	CSVPDGYYGYTF
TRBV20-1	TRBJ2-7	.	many	TGCAGTGCTACGGGACGGCTATTAACCTACGAGCAGTACTTC	CSATGRLLTYEQYF
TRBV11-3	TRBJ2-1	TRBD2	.	TGTGCCAGCAGCTTAGAGGTTGCGGGAGGGCCTTACAGTGAGCAGTTCTTC	CASSLEVAGGPYSEQFF
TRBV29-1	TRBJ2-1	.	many	TGCAGCGTTGATATCACTGGGAACAATGAGCAGTTCTTC	CSVDITGNNEQFF
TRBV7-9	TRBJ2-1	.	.	TGTGCCAGCAGCTCCTCCAATGAGCAGTTCTTC	CASSSSNEQFF
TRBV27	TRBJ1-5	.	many	TGTGCCAGCAGCCCCAGCGGGGGCGATAGCAATCAGCCCCAGCATTTT	CASSPSGGDSNQPQHF
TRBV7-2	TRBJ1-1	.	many	TGTGCCAGCAGCTTAGCCTCCAGGGAAGCTTTCTTT	CASSLASREAFF
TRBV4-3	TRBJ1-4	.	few	TGCGCCAGCAGCTACGGGGGGGTGGGTGAAAAACTGTTTTTT	CASSYGGVGEKLFF
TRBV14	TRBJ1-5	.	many	TGTGCCAGCTCTAAGCGGGGTGGTCAGCCCCAGCATTTT	CASSKRGGQPQHF
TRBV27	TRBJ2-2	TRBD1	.	TGTGCCAGCGAGGGACAGGGGCCCGGGGAGCTGTTTTTT	CASEGQGPGELFF
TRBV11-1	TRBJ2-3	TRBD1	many	TGTGCCAGCAGCTTAGCGGCCTACAGGGGGCTTCGCACAGATACGCAGTATTTT	CASSLAAYRGLRTDTQYF
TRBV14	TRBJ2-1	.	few	TGTGCCAGCAGCCCAGAGATGGCGGGCCTGAGCTCCTACAATGAGCAGTTCTTC	CASSPEMAGLSSYNEQFF
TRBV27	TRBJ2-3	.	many	TGTGCCAGCAGTTTAAACGATCCTAGCACAGATACGCAGTATTTT	CASSLNDPSTDTQYF
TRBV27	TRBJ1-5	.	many	TGTGCCAGCAGCCTAAGAAGGCTTCAGCCCCAGCATTTT	CASSLRRLQPQHF
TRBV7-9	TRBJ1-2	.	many	TGTGCCAGCAGCTTAGCAGCCGGGACGGGTTATGGCTACACCTTC	CASSLAAGTGYGYTF
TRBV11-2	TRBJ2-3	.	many	TGTGCCAGCAGCTCGCGGGACGGATCAGATACGCAGTATTTT	CASSSRDGSDTQYF
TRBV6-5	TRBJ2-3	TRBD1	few	TGTGCCAGCAGTTTGACAGGGGGCGGGACAGATACGCAGTATTTT	CASSLTGGGTDTQYF
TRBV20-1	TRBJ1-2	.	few	TGCAGTGCTCGAGACAGAAGTGGCTACACCTTC	CSARDRSGYTF
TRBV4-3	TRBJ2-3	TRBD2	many	TGCGCCAGCAGCCAGGGCGGGGGTACAGATACGCAGTATTTT	CASSQGGGTDTQYF